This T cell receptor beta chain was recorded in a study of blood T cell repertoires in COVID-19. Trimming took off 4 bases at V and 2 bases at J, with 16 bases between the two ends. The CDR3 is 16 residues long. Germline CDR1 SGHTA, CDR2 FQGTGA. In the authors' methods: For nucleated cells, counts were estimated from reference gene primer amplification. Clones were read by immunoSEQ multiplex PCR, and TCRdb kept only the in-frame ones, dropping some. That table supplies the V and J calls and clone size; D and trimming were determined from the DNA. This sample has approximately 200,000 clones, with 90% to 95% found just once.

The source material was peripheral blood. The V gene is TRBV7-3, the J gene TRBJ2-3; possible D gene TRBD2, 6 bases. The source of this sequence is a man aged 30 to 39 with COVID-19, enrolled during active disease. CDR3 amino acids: CASSSRGRQSTDTQYF. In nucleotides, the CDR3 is TGTGCCAGCAGCTCCCGGGGGAGACAGTCCACAGATACGCAGTATTTT.